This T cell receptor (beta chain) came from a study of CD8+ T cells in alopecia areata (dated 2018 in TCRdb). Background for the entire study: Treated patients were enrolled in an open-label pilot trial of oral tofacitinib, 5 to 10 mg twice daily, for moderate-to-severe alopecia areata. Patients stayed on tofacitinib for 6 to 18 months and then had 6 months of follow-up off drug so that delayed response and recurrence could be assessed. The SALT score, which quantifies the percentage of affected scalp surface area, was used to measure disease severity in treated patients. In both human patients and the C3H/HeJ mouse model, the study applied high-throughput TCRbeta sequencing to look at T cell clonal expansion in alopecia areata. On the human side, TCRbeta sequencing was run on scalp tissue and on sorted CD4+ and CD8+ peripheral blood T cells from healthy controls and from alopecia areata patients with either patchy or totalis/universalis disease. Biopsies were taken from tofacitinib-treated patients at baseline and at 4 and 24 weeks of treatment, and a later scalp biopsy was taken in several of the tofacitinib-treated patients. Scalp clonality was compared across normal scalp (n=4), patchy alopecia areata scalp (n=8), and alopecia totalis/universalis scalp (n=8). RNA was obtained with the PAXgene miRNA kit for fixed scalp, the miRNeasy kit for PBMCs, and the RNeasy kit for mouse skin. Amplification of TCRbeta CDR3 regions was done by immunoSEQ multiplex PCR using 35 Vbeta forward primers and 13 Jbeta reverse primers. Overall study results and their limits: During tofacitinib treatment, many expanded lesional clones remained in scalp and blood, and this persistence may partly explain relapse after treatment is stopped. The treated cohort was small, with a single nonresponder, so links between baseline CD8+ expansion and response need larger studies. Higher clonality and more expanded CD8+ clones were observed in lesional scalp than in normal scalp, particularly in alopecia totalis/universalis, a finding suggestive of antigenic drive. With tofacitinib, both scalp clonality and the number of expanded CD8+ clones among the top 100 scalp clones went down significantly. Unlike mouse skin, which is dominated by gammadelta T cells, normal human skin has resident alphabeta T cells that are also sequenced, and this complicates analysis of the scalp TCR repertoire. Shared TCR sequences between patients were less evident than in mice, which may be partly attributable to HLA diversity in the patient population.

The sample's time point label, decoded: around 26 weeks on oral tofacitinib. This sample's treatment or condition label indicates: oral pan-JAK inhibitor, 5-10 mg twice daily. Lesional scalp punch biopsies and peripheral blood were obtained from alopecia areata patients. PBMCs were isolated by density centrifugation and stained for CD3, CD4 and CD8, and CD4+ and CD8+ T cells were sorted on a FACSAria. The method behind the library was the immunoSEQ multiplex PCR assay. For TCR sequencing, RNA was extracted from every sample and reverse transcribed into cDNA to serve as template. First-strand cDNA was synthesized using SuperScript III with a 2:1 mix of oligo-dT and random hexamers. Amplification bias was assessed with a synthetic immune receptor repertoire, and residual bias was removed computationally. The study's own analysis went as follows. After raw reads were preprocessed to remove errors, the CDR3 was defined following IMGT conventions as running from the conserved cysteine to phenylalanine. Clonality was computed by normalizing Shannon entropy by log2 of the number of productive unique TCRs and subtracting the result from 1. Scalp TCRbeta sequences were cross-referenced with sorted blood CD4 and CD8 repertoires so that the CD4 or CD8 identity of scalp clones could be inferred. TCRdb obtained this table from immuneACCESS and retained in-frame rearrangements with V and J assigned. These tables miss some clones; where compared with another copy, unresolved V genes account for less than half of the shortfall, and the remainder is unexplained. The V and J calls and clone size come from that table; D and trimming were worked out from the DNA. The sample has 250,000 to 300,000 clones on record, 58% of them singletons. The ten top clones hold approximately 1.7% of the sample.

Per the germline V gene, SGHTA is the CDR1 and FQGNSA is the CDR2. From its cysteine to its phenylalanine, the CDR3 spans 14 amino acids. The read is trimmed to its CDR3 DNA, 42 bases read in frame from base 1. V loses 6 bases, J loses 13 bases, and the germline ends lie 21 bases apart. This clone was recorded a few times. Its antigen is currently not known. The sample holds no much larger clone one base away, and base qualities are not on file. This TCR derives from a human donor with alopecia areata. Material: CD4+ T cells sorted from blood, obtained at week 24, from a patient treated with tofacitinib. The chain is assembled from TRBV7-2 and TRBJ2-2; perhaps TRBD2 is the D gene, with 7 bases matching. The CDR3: CASRKIRGARALFF. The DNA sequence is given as TGTGCCAGCAGGAAAATTCGGGGGGCTAGGGCGCTGTTTTTT.